The clone carrying this T cell receptor (beta chain) was seen many times. This sample stems from a study of early T cells in non-severe SARS-CoV-2 infection. TCRdb independently ran MiXCR on the 5' RACE reads; one entry per CDR3 protein. The sample lists 97,000 or so distinct CDR3 sequences; around 13% were seen once. The sequencing sample was made of whole blood. The receptor was isolated from an adult who was a healthcare worker with PCR-confirmed SARS-CoV-2 infection or an uninfected control (not recorded which).

In DNA, the CDR3 is TGTGCCAGCACTTACCGAGCGGGAGGGCCGGTGATTGAGCAGTTCTTC. Its protein product is CASTYRAGGPVIEQFF. The V call is TRBV2, the J call TRBJ2-1, with 10 positions matching TRBD2. The CDR3 runs 16 residues. The V gene's germline CDR1 is SNHLY and CDR2 FYNNEI. V lost 7 bases to trimming and J lost 9 bases; unmatched junction nucleotides: 15.